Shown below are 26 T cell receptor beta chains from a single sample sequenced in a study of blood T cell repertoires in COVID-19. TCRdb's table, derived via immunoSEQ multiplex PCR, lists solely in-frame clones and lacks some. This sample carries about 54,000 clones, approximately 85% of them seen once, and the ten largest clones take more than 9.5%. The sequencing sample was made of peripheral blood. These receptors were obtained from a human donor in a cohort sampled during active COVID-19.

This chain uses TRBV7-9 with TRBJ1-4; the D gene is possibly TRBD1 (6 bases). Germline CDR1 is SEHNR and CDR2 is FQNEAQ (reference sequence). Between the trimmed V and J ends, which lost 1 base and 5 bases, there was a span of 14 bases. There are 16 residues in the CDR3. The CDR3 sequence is CASSLGTETTNEKLFF. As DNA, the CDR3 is TGTGCCAGCAGCTTAGGGACAGAGACCACAAATGAAAAACTGTTTTTT.

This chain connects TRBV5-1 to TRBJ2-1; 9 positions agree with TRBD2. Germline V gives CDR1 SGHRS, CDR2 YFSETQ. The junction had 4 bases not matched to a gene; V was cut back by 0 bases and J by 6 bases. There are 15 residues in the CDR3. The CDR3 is CASSLDLAGINEQFF. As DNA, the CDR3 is TGCGCCAGCAGCTTGGATCTAGCGGGAATCAATGAGCAGTTCTTC.

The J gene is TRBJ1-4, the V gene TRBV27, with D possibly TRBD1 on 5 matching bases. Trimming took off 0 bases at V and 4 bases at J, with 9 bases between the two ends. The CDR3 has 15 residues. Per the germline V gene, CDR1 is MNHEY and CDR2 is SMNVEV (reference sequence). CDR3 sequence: CASSLSGGDNEKLFF. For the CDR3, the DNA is TGTGCCAGCAGTTTATCGGGAGGGGATAATGAAAAACTGTTTTTT.

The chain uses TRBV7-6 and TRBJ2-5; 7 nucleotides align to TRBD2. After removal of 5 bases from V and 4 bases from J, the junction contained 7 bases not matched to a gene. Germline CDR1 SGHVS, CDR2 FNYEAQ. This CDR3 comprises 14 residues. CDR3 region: CASSPTSVGETQYF. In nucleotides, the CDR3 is TGTGCCAGCAGCCCCACTAGCGTAGGAGAGACCCAGTACTTC.

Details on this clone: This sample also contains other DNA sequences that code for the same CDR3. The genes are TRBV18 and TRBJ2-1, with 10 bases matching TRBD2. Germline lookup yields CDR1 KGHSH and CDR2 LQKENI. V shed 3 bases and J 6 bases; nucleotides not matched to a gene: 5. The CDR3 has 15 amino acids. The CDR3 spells CASSPLAGVSNEQFF. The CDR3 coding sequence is TGTGCCAGCTCACCCCTAGCGGGAGTTAGCAATGAGCAGTTCTTC.

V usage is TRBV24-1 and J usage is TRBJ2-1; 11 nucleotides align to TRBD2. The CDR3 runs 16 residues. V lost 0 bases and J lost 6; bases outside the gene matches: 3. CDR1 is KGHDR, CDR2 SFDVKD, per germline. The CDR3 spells CATSDLSLAGGNEQFF. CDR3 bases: TGTGCCACCAGTGATTTGAGTCTAGCGGGAGGCAATGAGCAGTTCTTC.

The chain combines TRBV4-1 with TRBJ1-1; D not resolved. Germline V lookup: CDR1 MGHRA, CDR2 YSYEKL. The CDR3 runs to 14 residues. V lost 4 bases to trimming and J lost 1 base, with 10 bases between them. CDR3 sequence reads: CASSLFGANTEAFF. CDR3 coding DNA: TGCGCCAGCAGCCTTTTCGGAGCGAACACTGAAGCTTTCTTT.

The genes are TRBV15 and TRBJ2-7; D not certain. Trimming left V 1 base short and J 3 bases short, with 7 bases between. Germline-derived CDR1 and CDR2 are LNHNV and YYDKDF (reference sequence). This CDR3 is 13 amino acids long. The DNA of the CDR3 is TGTGCCACCAGCAGAGCTGGAGTCTACGAGCAGTACTTC. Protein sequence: CATSRAGVYEQYF.

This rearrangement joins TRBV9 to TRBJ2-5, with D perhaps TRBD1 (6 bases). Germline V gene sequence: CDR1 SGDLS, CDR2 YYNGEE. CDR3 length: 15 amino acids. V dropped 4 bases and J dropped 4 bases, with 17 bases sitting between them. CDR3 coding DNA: TGTGCCAGCAGCCCCCACAACCAGGGGCGAGAGACCCAGTACTTC. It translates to CASSPHNQGRETQYF. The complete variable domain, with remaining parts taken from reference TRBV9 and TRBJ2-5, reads DSGVTQTPKHLITATGQRVTLRCSPRSGDLSVYWYQQSLDQGLQFLIQYYNGEERAKGNILERFSAQQFPDLHSELNLSSLELGDSALYFCASSPHNQGRETQYFGPGTRLLVL.

Here the CDR3 reads CASSLGGMNTEAFF. As DNA, the CDR3 is TGTGCCAGCAGCTTGGGCGGGATGAACACTGAAGCTTTCTTT. V is TRBV5-6 and J is TRBJ1-1; the D is unclear. This CDR3 region has 14 residues. CDR1 and CDR2 from the germline V gene are SGHDT and YYEEEE. The V gene lost 0 bases and the J gene lost 0 bases, with 6 bases spanning the gap.

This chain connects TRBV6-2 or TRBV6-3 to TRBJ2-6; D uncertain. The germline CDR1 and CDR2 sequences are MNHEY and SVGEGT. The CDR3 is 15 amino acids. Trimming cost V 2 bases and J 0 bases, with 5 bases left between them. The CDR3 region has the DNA TGTGCCAGCAGTTACCAGGACTCTGGGGCCAACGTCCTGACTTTC. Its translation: CASSYQDSGANVLTF.

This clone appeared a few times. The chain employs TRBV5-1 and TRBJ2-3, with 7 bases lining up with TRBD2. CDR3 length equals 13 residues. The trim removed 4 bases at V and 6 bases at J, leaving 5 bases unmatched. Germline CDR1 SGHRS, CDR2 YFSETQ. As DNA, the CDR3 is TGCGCCAGCAGCGGAAGCGGGGTTGATACGCAGTATTTT. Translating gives CASSGSGVDTQYF.

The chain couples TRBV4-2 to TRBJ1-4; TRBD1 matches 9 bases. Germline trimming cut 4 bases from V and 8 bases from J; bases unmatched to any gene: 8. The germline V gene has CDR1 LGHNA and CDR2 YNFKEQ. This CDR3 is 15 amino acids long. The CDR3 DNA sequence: TGTGCCAGCAGCCGTACCGGGACAGGGAAGGAAAAACTGTTTTTT. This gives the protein CASSRTGTGKEKLFF.

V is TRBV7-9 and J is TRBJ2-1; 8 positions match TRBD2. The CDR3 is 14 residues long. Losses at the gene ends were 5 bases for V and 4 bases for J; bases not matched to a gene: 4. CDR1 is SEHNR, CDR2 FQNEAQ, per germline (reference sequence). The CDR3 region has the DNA TGTGCCAGCAGCCAATCGGGAGGGTACAATGAGCAGTTCTTC. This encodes CASSQSGGYNEQFF.

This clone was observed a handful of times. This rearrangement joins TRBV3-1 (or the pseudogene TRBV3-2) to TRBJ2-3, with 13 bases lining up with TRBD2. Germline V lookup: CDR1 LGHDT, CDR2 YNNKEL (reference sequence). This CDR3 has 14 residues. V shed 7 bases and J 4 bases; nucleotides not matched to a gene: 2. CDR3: CASNGLAGADTQYF. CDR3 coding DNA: TGTGCCAGCAACGGACTAGCGGGAGCAGATACGCAGTATTTT.

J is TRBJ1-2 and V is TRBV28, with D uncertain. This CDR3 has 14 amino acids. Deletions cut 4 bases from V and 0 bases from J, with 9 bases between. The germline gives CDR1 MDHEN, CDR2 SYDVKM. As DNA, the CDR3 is TGTGCCAGCAGTTCTCCGGACTCTAACTATGGCTACACCTTC. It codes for CASSSPDSNYGYTF.

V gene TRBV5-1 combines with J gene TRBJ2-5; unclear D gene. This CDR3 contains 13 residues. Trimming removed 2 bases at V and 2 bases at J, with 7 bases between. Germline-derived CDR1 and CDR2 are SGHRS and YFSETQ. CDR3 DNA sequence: TGCGCCAGCAGCTTTACAAGTCAAGAGACCCAGTACTTC. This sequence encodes CASSFTSQETQYF.

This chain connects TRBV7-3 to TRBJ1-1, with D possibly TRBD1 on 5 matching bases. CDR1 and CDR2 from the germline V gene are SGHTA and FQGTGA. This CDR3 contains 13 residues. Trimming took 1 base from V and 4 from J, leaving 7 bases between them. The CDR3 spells CASSLMGLTEAFF. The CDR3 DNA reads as TGTGCCAGCAGCTTAATGGGACTCACTGAAGCTTTCTTT.

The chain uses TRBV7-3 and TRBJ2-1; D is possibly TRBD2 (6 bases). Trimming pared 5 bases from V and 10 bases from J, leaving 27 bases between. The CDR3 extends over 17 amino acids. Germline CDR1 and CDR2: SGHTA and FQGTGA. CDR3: CASSPPPGDPGSGEQFF. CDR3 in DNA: TGTGCCAGCAGCCCCCCCCCGGGGGACCCGGGAAGTGGGGAGCAGTTCTTC.

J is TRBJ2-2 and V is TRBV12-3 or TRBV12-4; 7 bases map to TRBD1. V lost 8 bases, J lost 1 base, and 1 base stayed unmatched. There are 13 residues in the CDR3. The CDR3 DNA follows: TGTGCCAGCTGGACAGGGAACACCGGGGAGCTGTTTTTT. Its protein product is CASWTGNTGELFF.

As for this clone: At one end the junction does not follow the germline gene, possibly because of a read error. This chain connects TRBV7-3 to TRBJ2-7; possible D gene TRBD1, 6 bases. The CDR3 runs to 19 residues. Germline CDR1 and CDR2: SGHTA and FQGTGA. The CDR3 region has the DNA TGTGCCAGCAGCTTCTACCCCGACCCAGGGGTCCCTCCCCTGTACGAGCGGTACTTC. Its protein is CASSFYPDPGVPPLYERYF.

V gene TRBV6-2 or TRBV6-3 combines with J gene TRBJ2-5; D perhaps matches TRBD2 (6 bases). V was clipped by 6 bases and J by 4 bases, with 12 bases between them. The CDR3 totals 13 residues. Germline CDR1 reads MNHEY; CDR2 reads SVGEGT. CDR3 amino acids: CASSFKAGETQYF. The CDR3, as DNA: TGTGCCAGCAGCTTTAAAGCGGGAGAGACCCAGTACTTC.

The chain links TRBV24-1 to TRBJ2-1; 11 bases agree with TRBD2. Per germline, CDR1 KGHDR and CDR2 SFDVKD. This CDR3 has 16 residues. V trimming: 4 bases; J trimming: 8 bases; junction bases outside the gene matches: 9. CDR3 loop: CATSDPTSGSMHEQFF. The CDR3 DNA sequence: TGTGCCACCAGTGACCCTACTAGCGGGAGTATGCATGAGCAGTTCTTC.

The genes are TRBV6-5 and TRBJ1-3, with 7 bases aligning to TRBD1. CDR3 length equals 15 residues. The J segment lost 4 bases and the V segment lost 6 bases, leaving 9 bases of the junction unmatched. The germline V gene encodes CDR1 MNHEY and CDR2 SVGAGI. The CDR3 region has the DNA TGTGCCAGCAGGCCAAATTGGGACAGCGGAAACACCATATATTTT. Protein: CASRPNWDSGNTIYF.

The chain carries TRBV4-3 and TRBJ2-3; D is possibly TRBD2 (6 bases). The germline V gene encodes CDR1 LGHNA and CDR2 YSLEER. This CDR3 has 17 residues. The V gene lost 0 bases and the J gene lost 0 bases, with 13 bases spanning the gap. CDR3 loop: CASSQDYPGGSTDTQYF. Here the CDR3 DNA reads TGCGCCAGCAGCCAAGATTACCCTGGGGGGAGCACAGATACGCAGTATTTT.

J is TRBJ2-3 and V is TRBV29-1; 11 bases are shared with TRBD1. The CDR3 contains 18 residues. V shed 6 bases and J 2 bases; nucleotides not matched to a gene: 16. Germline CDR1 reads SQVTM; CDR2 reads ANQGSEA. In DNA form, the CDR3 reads TGCAGCGTCAGGACAGGGGGCGGCGGGAGGGCCTCCACAGATACGCAGTATTTT. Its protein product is CSVRTGGGGRASTDTQYF.